This T cell receptor (beta chain) was identified in a study of blood T cells in healthy people across ages. Germline V CDR1 and CDR2: SGHDT, YYEEEE. This CDR3 has 16 residues. The V end was cut by 0 bases, the J end by 0 bases, with 10 bases between. Healthy Caucasian individuals from Russia aged about 6 to 100 were enrolled as donors. Each donor supplied around 9.6 milliliters of peripheral blood. A second PCR, run for about 7 to 11 cycles, used a sample-barcoded 5' primer plus a J-beta primer mix. TCRdb ran MiXCR on the 5' RACE reads and lists one entry per CDR3 protein. The sample has some 850,000 distinct CDR3 sequences, around 24% seen once. This sample was shared with a second study, whose subject was T cells of mothers and their children. As that report states: Normalized overlap was always slightly, never significantly, higher in related than unrelated mother-child pairs.

The chain has TRBV5-6 and TRBJ2-1; D is unresolved. The TCR was taken from a boy between 10 and 17 years old in good health. The sequencing sample was made of blood. The CDR3 DNA is TGTGCCAGCAGCTTGGCTCGTTGGAGCTCCTACAATGAGCAGTTCTTC. Protein product: CASSLARWSSYNEQFF.